These T cell receptor beta chains were read from a single sample in a study of T cell clones after liver transplantation. Using immunoSEQ multiplex PCR, the repertoire was profiled, and TCRdb retains in-frame clones only, with some absent. This sample has 7,500 to 10,000 clones, with about 72% found just once. Sequenced here: CD8+ T cells from blood, sampled at the approximately 15-month timepoint. The receptors come from a human patient who received a liver transplant. Some T cells may be graft donor cells. The CDR3 runs from the conserved cysteine through the conserved F or W. Each record gives: CDR3 length, V gene, D gene, clone size, J gene, CDR3 DNA, CDR3 protein. A D gene is named only where the DNA matches it firmly. Rows give clone size only sometimes, using once, few, many, or a class for an expanded clone.

>15|TRBV7-2|.|.|TRBJ2-1
TGTGCCAGCAGCTGGGTAGCGGAGCCCTACAATGAGCAGTTCTTC
CASSWVAEPYNEQFF
>16|TRBV4-1|.|few|TRBJ1-2
TGCGCCAGCAGCCAAGAGCAAAGCAGCACCAACTATGGCTACACCTTC
CASSQEQSSTNYGYTF
>15|TRBV7-9|.|.|TRBJ2-5
TGTGCCAGCAGCTTTGGGCCAGGCCCCCAAGAGACCCAGTACTTC
CASSFGPGPQETQYF
>16|TRBV5-1|TRBD1|once|TRBJ1-3
TGCGCCAGCAGCTTTCTTCCGGGACAGGATGGAAACACCATATATTTT
CASSFLPGQDGNTIYF
>15|TRBV6-1|TRBD1|.|TRBJ1-3
TGTGCCAGCAGCGGTGACAGGGCATCTGGAAACACCATATATTTT
CASSGDRASGNTIYF
>15|TRBV28|.|few|TRBJ1-5
TGTGCCAGCAGCCTGGACAGAACTGGAGTTCAGCCCCAGCATTTT
CASSLDRTGVQPQHF
>16|TRBV6-5|TRBD2|.|TRBJ2-1
TGTGCCAGCAGTTCTTCTAGCGGGGGGCCTTACAATGAGCAGTTCTTC
CASSSSSGGPYNEQFF
>14|TRBV27|.|.|TRBJ2-6
TGTGCCAGCAGTGTTATCTCTGGGGCCAACGTCCTGACTTTC
CASSVISGANVLTF
>13|TRBV4-3|.|.|TRBJ2-1
TGCGCCAGCAGCCCGGATATGTACAATGAGCAGTTCTTC
CASSPDMYNEQFF
>15|TRBV7-2|TRBD2|medium-sized|TRBJ2-5
TGTGCCAGCAGCGTGAGCGGGGGGGCATTAGAGACCCAGTACTTC
CASSVSGGALETQYF
>11|TRBV6-6|.|.|TRBJ2-3
TGTGCCAGCAGTTATGGAGATACGCAGTATTTT
CASSYGDTQYF
>11|TRBV29-1|.|few|TRBJ2-1
TGCAGCGTTGTATTGGGAAATGAGCAGTTCTTC
CSVVLGNEQFF
>15|TRBV27|.|.|TRBJ2-3
TGTGCCAGCAGTTTAGCCGGGGTCGGCACAGATACGCAGTATTTT
CASSLAGVGTDTQYF
>14|TRBV14|.|.|TRBJ1-1
TGTGCCAGCAGCCAACTCCTGTGGAACACTGAAGCTTTCTTT
CASSQLLWNTEAFF
>16|TRBV29-1|TRBD2|medium-sized|TRBJ2-3
TGCAGCGTTGTCGGGGGGGCTAGCGGGAAGACAGATACGCAGTATTTT
CSVVGGASGKTDTQYF
>13|TRBV6-1|.|.|TRBJ1-1
TGTGCCAGCAGTGAACACGGGGACACTGAAGCTTTCTTT
CASSEHGDTEAFF
>17|TRBV7-8|.|.|TRBJ1-1
TGTGCCAGCAGCTATTTATGGGACCTTGGGTTTAGCACTGAAGCTTTCTTT
CASSYLWDLGFSTEAFF
>18|TRBV11-2|TRBD1|.|TRBJ2-1
TGTGCCAGCAGCTCAAATGGGTACTTCGGGACAGGGCGTCATGAGCAGTTCTTC
CASSSNGYFGTGRHEQFF